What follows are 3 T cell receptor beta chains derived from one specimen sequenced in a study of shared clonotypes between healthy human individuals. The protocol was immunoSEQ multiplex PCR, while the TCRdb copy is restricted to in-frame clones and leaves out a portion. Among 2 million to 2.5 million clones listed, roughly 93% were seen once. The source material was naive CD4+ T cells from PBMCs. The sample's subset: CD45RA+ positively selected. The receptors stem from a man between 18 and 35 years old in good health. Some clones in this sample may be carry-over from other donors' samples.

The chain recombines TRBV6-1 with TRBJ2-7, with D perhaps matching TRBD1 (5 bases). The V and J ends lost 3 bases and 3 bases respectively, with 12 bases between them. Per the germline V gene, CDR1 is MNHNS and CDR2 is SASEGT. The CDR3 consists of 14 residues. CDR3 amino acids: CASSEFGAYYEQYF. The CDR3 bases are TGTGCCAGCAGTGAGTTTGGGGCCTACTACGAGCAGTACTTC.

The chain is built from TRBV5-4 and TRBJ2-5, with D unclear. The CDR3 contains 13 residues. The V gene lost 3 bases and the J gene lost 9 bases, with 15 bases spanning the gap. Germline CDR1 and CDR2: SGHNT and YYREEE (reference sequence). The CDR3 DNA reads TGTGCCAGCAGCTCCCGCTCAGCATCGGCCCAGTACTTC. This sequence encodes CASSSRSASAQYF. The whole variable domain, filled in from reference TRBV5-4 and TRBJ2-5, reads ETGVTQSPTHLIKTRGQQVTLRCSSQSGHNTVSWYQQALGQGPQFIFQYYREEENGRGNFPPRFSGLQFPNYSSELNVNALELDDSALYLCASSSRSASAQYFGPGTRLLVL.

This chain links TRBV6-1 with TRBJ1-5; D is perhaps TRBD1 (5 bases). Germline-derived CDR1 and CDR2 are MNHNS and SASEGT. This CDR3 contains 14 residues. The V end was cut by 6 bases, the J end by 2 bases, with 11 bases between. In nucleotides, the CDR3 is TGTGCCAGCAGCTGGAGAGGGGGCAATCAGCCCCAGCATTTT. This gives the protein CASSWRGGNQPQHF.